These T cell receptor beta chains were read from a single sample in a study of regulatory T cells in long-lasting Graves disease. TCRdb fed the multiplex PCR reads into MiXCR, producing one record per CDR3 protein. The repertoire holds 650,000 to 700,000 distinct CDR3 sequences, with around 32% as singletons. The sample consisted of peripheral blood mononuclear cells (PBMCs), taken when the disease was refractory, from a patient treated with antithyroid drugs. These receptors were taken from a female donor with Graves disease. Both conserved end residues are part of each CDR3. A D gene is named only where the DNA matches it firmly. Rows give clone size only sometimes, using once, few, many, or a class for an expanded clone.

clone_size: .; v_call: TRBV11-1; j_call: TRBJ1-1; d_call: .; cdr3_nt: TGTGCCAGCAGCCGCTCGGATTTAGACACCTATAGCACTGAAGCTTTCTTT; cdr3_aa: CASSRSDLDTYSTEAFF
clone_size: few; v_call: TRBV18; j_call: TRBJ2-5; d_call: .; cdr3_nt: TGTGCCAGCTCTCCCCGCGGTGACCTGCAAGAGACCCAGTACTTC; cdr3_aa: CASSPRGDLQETQYF
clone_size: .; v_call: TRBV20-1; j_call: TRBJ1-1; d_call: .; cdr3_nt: TGCAGTGCTAGTCCACTGACAGGTCTCACTGAAGCTTTCTTT; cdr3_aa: CSASPLTGLTEAFF
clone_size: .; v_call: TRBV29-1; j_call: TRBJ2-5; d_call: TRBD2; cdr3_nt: TGCAGCGCTCGAGGACTAGCGGGAGTGCAGGAGACCCAGTACTTC; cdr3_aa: CSARGLAGVQETQYF
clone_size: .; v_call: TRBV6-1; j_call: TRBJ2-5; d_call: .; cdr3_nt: TGTGCCAGCGGAAGGGGCGGGCAGACCCAGTACTTC; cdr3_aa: CASGRGGQTQYF
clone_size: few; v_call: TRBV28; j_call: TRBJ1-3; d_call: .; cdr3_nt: TGTGCCAGCAGTCTAGGGACAAACTCTGGAAACACCATATATTTT; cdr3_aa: CASSLGTNSGNTIYF
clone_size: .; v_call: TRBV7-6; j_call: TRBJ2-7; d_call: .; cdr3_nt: TGTGCCAGCAGCTTAAGGGCTCTATCCGAGCAGTACTTC; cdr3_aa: CASSLRALSEQYF
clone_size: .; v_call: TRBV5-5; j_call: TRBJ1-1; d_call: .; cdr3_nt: TGCGCCGGCAGCTTGGTTCAGAACACTGAAGCTTTCTTT; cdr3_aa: CAGSLVQNTEAFF
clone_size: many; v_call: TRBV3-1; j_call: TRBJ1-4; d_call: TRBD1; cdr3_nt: TGTGCCAGCAGCCGGGACAGGAGTAATGAAAAACTGTTTTTT; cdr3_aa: CASSRDRSNEKLFF
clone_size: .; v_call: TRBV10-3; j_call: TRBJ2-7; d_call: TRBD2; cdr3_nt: TGTGCCATCTCCACTAGCGATAAGGTCTCCGAGCAGTACTTC; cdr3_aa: CAISTSDKVSEQYF
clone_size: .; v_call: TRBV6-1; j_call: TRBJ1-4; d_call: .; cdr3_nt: TGTGCCAGCAGTCCGCCTTCCGCAACTAATGAAAAACTGTTTTTT; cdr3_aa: CASSPPSATNEKLFF
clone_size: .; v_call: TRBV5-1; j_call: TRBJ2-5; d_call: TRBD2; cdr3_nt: TGCGCCAGCAGCTTGGGGCTAGCGGGAGACCCCTACCAAGAGACCCAGTACTTC; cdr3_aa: CASSLGLAGDPYQETQYF
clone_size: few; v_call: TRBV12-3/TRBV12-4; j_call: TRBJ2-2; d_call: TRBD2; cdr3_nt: TGTGCCAGCAGTGCGCCCGGGACTAGCGGGAGTCGCGCGAACACCGGGGAGCTGTTTTTT; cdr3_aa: CASSAPGTSGSRANTGELFF
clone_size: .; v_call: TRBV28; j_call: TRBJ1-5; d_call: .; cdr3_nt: TGTGCCAGCAGTTTATCAGGGTCCCAGCCCCAGCATTTT; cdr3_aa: CASSLSGSQPQHF
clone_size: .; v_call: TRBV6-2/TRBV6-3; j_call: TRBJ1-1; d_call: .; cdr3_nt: TGTGCCAGCAGTTACTTTAGCACTCCCACGCGGGGCACTGAAGCTTTCTTT; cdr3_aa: CASSYFSTPTRGTEAFF
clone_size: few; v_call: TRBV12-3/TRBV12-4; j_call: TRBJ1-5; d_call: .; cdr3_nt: TGTGCCAGCAGTTTCCGACAGGTCAATCAGCCCCAGCATTTT; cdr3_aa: CASSFRQVNQPQHF
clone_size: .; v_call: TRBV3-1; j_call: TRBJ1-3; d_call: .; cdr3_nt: TGTGCCAGCAGCCCCGGGGGGGGAAACACCATATATTTT; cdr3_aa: CASSPGGGNTIYF
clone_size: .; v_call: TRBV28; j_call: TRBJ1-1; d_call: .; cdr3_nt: TGTGCCAGCAGTTTCGGGCAGGGAGGAGTTGCTTTCTTT; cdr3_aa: CASSFGQGGVAFF
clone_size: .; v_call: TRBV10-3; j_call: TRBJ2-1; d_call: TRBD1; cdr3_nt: TGTGCCATCAAGGGACAGGACTCGTTCTCCTACAATGAGCAGTTCTTC; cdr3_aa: CAIKGQDSFSYNEQFF
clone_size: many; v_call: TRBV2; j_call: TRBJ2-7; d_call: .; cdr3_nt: TGTGCCAGCACCGGAGAGGGGGACCCCTCCTACGAGCAGTACTTC; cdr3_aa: CASTGEGDPSYEQYF
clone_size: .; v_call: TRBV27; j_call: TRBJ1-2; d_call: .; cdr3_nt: TGTGCCAGCAGTCCTCGGGGGGGGCCGTACTATGGCTACACCTTC; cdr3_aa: CASSPRGGPYYGYTF
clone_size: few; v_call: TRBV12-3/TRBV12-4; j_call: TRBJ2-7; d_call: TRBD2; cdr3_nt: TGTGCCGTCGGGAGGTGGGGCGAGCAGTACTTC; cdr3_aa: CAVGRWGEQYF
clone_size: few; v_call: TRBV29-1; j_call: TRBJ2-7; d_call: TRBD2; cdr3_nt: TGCAGCGTCCGTAGCGGGAGCTCCTACGAGCAGTACTTC; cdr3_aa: CSVRSGSSYEQYF
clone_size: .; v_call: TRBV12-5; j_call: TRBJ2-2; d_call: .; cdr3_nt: TGTGCTAGTGGTTTGGGACTAGCGAACACCGGGGAGCTGTTTTTT; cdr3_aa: CASGLGLANTGELFF
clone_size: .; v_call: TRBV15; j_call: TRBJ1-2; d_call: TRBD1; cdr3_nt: TGTGCCACCAGCAGAGGGGACAGGGGGTCGGGCTATGGCTACACCTTC; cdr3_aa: CATSRGDRGSGYGYTF
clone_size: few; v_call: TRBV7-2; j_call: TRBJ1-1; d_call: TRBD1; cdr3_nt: TGTGCCAGCAGCCTCTCGGGACAGTACACTGAAGCTTTCTTT; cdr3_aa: CASSLSGQYTEAFF
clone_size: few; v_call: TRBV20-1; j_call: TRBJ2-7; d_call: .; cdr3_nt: TGCAGTGCTAGAGGTCACGGACAATCCTCCGAGCAGTACTTC; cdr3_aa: CSARGHGQSSEQYF
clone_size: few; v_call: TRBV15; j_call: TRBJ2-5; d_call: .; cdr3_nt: TGTGCCACCAATTCTCCGGGGGGCCGGGAGACCCAGTACTTC; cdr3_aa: CATNSPGGRETQYF
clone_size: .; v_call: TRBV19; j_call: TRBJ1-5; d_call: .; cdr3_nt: TGTGCCAGTAGTATGGAGCAGGCCAATCAGCCCCAGCATTTT; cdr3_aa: CASSMEQANQPQHF
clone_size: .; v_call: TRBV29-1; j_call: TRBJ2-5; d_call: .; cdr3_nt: TGCAGCGTTGGGCAGAAAGAAGAGACCCAGTACTTC; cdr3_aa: CSVGQKEETQYF
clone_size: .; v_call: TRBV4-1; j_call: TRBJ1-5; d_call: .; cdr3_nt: TGCGCCAGCAGCCATCTCAGGGACGGGAGCAATCAGCCCCAGCATTTT; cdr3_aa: CASSHLRDGSNQPQHF
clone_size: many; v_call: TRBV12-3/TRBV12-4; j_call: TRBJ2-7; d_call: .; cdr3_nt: TGTGCCAGCAGTTTAGCCGGGAGTAGTAACGAGCAGTACTTC; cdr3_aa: CASSLAGSSNEQYF
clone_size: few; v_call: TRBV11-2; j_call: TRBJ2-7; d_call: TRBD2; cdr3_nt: TGTGCCAGCAGCTTAGGTCGGGGAGGGCTAATTTACGAGCAGTACTTC; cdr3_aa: CASSLGRGGLIYEQYF
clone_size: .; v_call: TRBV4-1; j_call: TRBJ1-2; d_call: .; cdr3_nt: TGCGCCAGCAGCCAAATCTCCATTCCCGAACATGGCTACACCTTC; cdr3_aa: CASSQISIPEHGYTF
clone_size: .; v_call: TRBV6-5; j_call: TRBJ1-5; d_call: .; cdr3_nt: TGTGCCAGCAGTTACTCGAGGGCAGGGGTGGGTGGCAATCAGCCCCAGCATTTT; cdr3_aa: CASSYSRAGVGGNQPQHF
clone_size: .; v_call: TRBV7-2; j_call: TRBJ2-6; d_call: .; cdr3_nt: TGTGCCAGCAGCTTAGGGTACAGGTCCTCTGGGGCCAACGTCCTGACTTTC; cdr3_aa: CASSLGYRSSGANVLTF
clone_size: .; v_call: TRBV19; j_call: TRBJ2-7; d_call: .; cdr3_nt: TGTGCCAGCAGCTCTAGGGGGTCAGAGCAGTACTTC; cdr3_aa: CASSSRGSEQYF
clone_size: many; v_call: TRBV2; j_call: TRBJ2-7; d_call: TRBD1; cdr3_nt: TGTGCCAGCAGTGATGGGACAGGGGGCACCTACGAGCAGTACTTC; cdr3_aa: CASSDGTGGTYEQYF
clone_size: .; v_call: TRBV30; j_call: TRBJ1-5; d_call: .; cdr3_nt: TGTGCCTGGAGTGTACACCAGGGATGGCAGCCCCAGCATTTT; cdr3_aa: CAWSVHQGWQPQHF
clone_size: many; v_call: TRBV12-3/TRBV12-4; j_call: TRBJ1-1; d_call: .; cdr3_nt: TGTGCCAGCAGACGCGGATTGAACACTGAAGCTTTCTTT; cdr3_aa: CASRRGLNTEAFF
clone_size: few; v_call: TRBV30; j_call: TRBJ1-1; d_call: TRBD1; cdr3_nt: TGTGCCTGGAGACACGACAGGGCCACTGAAGCTTTCTTT; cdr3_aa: CAWRHDRATEAFF
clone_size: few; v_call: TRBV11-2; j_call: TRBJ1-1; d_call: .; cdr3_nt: TGTGCCAGCAGCTTAGAGAGGGACACTGAAGCTTTCTTT; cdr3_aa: CASSLERDTEAFF
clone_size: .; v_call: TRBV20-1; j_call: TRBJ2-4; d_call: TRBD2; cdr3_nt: TGCAGTGCTAGAGATTTAGGACTAGCAAACATTCAGTACTTC; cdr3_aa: CSARDLGLANIQYF
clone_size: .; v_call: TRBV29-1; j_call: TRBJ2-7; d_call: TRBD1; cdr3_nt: TGCAGCGTTGCACCCCCGGGGACAGGGGCCGAGCAGTACTTC; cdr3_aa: CSVAPPGTGAEQYF
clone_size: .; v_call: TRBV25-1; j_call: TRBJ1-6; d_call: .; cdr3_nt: TGTGCCAGCAGTGAATTAAGCAGGGATAATTCACCCCTCCACTTT; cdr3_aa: CASSELSRDNSPLHF